What follows is one T cell receptor (beta chain) and its context. No cognate antigen has been identified for it. There are no base qualities to consult, and no much larger clone falls within one base. This sample is part of a study of blood T cell repertoires in COVID-19 (dated by TCRdb to the early 2020s). In terms of the full investigation: Samples covering the acute and convalescent phases of COVID-19 were provided by collaborators in the United States, Italy and Spain. The prospective study material was composed of cDNA or gDNA derived from T cells, B-cell-depleted T cells, or PBMCs. The dataset comprised deeply sampled blood TCRbeta repertoires from subjects exposed to, actively infected with, or recovered from COVID-19. The repertoires were released in a freely available public database intended as a resource for research on the immune response to SARS-CoV-2. Samples were obtained from the ongoing ImmuneRACE study (first 160 participants) and from about 1,300 subjects provided by 6 global collaborators. A de-identified subject ID, COVID-19 status, age in years and sex were almost always included in the sample metadata. HLA class I and class II types, where available, came from metadata supplied by the sample provider rather than from assay-based typing.

The immunoSEQ Assay, a bias-controlled multiplex PCR, was used to amplify TCRbeta CDR3 regions from genomic DNA. Processing in the source paper ran as follows. The number of nucleated cells in each sample was estimated from the amplification of reference gene primers within the assay. To quantify the absolute abundance of each unique TCRbeta CDR3 rearrangement, sequence reads were collapsed and filtered. Productive Simpson clonality was computed per sample as the square root of Simpson's diversity index over productive rearrangements. The source is immuneACCESS, and TCRdb retained only in-frame sequences with V and J called. Part of the clones is not carried over; for the studies checked, unresolved V genes explain less than half of this, and the remainder is unexplained. V and J calls and clone size are as listed in that table; D and trimming were resolved from the DNA. For this sample the table gives 150,000 to 200,000 clones, of which 88% were detected only once. The ten largest clones take up around 4% of the sample.

Collaborating institutions collected whole blood in K2EDTA tubes following their own protocols. For TCRbeta analysis, collaborators shipped samples in one of three forms: frozen whole blood, isolated PBMCs, or DNA extracted from either of those sample types. Including cysteine and phenylalanine, the CDR3 has 13 amino acids. Just the 39-base CDR3 DNA is kept, in frame starting at base 1. Reading the germline V gene gives CDR1 KGHDR and CDR2 SFDVKD. V gives up 9 bases and J gives up 2 bases, and the segment between their germline ends measures 11 bases. Broad study findings and their caveats: How much clinical and demographic metadata was included differed by source and by participant, and the metadata was provided uncurated.

The chain is encoded by TRBV24-1 joined to TRBJ2-3; TRBD1 is possibly the D segment (6 matching bases). The source of this sequence is a woman aged 25 to 39 with acute or convalescent COVID-19. Sequencing was done on a sample of peripheral blood. In nucleotide form, the sequence is TGTGCCACCCGGGACATATTCACAGATACGCAGTATTTT. Translation gives CATRDIFTDTQYF.